A single sample gave rise to the 17 T cell receptor beta chains below, sequenced in a study of cytomegalovirus exposure and HLA in healthy donors. In the PCR, 60 Vbeta and 13 Jbeta primers were used. The protocol was immunoSEQ multiplex PCR, while the TCRdb copy is restricted to in-frame clones and leaves out a portion. This table holds more than 85,000 clones, 69% found once. The sequenced sample consisted of PBMCs. These receptors were collected from a man between 25 and 39 years old in good health and CMV-seronegative.

The chain employs TRBV29-1 and TRBJ2-5; 9 bases agree with TRBD2. Trimming removed 4 bases from V and 4 bases from J; junction bases left unmatched: 13. Germline-derived CDR1 and CDR2 are SQVTM and ANQGSEA. The CDR3 is made up of 16 amino acids. The CDR3 protein is CSVVGLAGSKGETQYF. CDR3 sequence (DNA): TGCAGCGTTGTTGGGCTAGCGGGATCAAAGGGAGAGACCCAGTACTTC.

This clone was seen a few times. The chain carries TRBV2 and TRBJ2-1, with a possible D match to TRBD1 (6 bases). This CDR3 spans 14 amino acids. Between the trimmed V and J ends, which lost 9 bases and 8 bases, there was a span of 20 bases. Germline CDR1 SNHLY, CDR2 FYNNEI. The CDR3 bases are TGTGCCAGGACGGTTAACAGGGTAGGGGATGAGCAGTTCTTC. This encodes CARTVNRVGDEQFF. The full variable domain, in which reference TRBV2 and TRBJ2-1 provide the parts outside the CDR3, is EPEVTQTPSHQVTQMGQEVILRCVPISNHLYFYWYRQILGQKVEFLVSFYNNEISEKSEIFDDQFSVERPDGSNFTLKIRSTKLEDSAMYFCARTVNRVGDEQFFGPGTRLTVL.

The chain uses TRBV5-1 and TRBJ2-1; TRBD2 matches 13 bases. Germline lookup yields CDR1 SGHRS and CDR2 YFSETQ. The V segment lost 3 bases and the J segment 5 bases; nucleotides outside the gene matches: 8. This CDR3 has 17 amino acids. CDR3 residues: CASSYQFGTSGDNEQFF. CDR3 sequence (DNA): TGCGCCAGCAGCTACCAGTTCGGGACTAGCGGGGACAATGAGCAGTTCTTC.

The genes are TRBV19 and TRBJ1-5; D remains unclear. Germline values: CDR1 LNHDA, CDR2 SQIVND (reference sequence). The CDR3 spans 15 residues. Trimming shortened V by 3 bases and J by 7 bases, and 16 bases separated the two germline ends. CDR3 sequence reads: CASSMPGRVEQPQHF. The CDR3 nucleotides are TGTGCCAGTAGTATGCCCGGGCGGGTCGAGCAGCCCCAGCATTTT.

The gene calls are TRBV28 and TRBJ2-5, with 8 bases fitting TRBD1. CDR3 length: 15 amino acids. V gave up 3 bases and J gave up 5 bases; unmatched junction bases: 8. Per the germline V gene, CDR1 is MDHEN and CDR2 is SYDVKM. CDR3 bases: TGTGCCAGCAGTTTTTATCGGACAGGGCAGGAGACCCAGTACTTC. It yields the protein CASSFYRTGQETQYF.

This chain uses TRBV4-2 with TRBJ2-2; 10 bases map to TRBD2. The CDR3 totals 15 residues. Germline trimming cut 5 bases from V and 5 bases from J; bases unmatched to any gene: 5. Per germline, CDR1 LGHNA and CDR2 YNFKEQ. CDR3 sequence: CASSSGLALTGELFF. CDR3 coding DNA: TGTGCCAGCAGCTCGGGACTAGCGCTGACCGGGGAGCTGTTTTTT.

The J gene is TRBJ1-1, the V gene TRBV6-1, with 8 bases that match TRBD1. The CDR3 is 15 amino acids. V lost 6 bases, J lost 0 bases, and 6 bases stayed unmatched. The germline gives CDR1 MNHNS, CDR2 SASEGT. As DNA, the CDR3 is TGTGCCAGCAGAGCACAGGGGGTCATGAACACTGAAGCTTTCTTT. It encodes CASRAQGVMNTEAFF.

The chain combines TRBV28 with TRBJ2-7, with TRBD2 identical over 11 bases. The CDR3 sequence is 18 residues long. Germline V gene sequence: CDR1 MDHEN, CDR2 SYDVKM. The V segment lost 1 base and the J segment 4 bases; nucleotides outside the gene matches: 12. The CDR3 reads CASSLFGSGRALGYEQYF. The CDR3 bases are TGTGCCAGCAGTTTATTTGGTAGCGGGAGGGCCTTGGGATACGAGCAGTACTTC.

This CDR3 is CASAPGQGETGELFF. DNA of the CDR3: TGTGCCAGTGCCCCGGGACAGGGTGAGACCGGGGAGCTGTTTTTT. The chain combines TRBV6-6 with TRBJ2-2; 9 positions agree with TRBD1. Germline trimming cut 9 bases from V and 5 bases from J; bases unmatched to any gene: 10. Looked up from germline, CDR1 is MNHNY and CDR2 is SVGAGI (reference sequence). This CDR3 region has 15 residues.

In this sample, this clone turned up a few times. CDR3 coding DNA: TGTGCCAGCAGCATAGGGGGCCTAGCGGGAGCCGTGGAGCAGTACTTC. This sequence encodes CASSIGGLAGAVEQYF. V and J are TRBV11-3 and TRBJ2-7; 10 positions agree with TRBD2. Germline V gene lookup returns CDR1 SGHNT and CDR2 YENEEA. V shed 5 bases, J shed 7 bases, and the junction held 14 bases outside the gene matches. This CDR3 is 16 amino acids long.

A few counts support this clone. The chain is built from TRBV5-1 and TRBJ2-7; a weak D match, TRBD1 (5 bases). The CDR3 covers 12 residues. The germline CDR1 and CDR2 sequences are SGHRS and YFSETQ. The ends were cut back, 7 bases at V and 0 bases at J, with 8 bases in the middle. This chain's CDR3 is CASGDSSYEQYF. The DNA of the CDR3 is TGCGCCAGCGGCGACAGCTCCTACGAGCAGTACTTC.

The rearrangement uses TRBV7-2 and TRBJ2-7; maybe TRBD1 (5 bases). The CDR3 is 13 residues long. Trimming took 5 bases from V and 6 from J, leaving 14 bases between them. CDR1 is SGHTA, CDR2 FQGNSA, per germline. The CDR3, as DNA: TGTGCCAGCAGCCCCACCAGGGTTAGCGAGCAGTACTTC. Translation gives CASSPTRVSEQYF.

The chain uses TRBV2 and TRBJ1-6, with 8 bases lining up with TRBD1. Trimming removed 5 bases from V and 5 bases from J; junction bases left unmatched: 8. The CDR3 runs 16 residues. CDR1 and CDR2 (germline): SNHLY, FYNNEI. CDR3 amino acids: CASSPTGVGNNSPLHF. CDR3 bases: TGTGCCAGCAGTCCGACAGGGGTCGGCAATAATTCACCCCTCCACTTT.

The genes are TRBV14 and TRBJ2-3; 7 nucleotides line up with TRBD2. Germline CDR1 reads SGHDN; CDR2 reads FVKESK. The CDR3 loop spans 14 amino acids. Trimming at V came to 1 base and at J to 4 bases, leaving 2 bases not matched to a gene. The CDR3 spells CASSQGTSADTQYF. Written as DNA, the CDR3 is TGTGCCAGCAGCCAAGGGACTAGTGCAGATACGCAGTATTTT. The whole variable domain, remainder taken from reference TRBV14 and TRBJ2-3, is EAGVTQFPSHSVIEKGQTVTLRCDPISGHDNLYWYRRVMGKEIKFLLHFVKESKQDESGMPNNRFLAERTGGTYSTLKVQPAELEDSGVYFCASSQGTSADTQYFGPGTRLTVL.

This clone was seen once. The chain uses TRBV11-1 and TRBJ2-7, with 14 bases fitting TRBD2. The CDR3 is 16 residues long. The junction had 8 bases not matched to a gene; V was cut back by 4 bases and J by 6 bases. The germline gives CDR1 SGHAT, CDR2 FQDESV (reference sequence). CDR3 nucleotide sequence: TGTGCCAGCAGCTCCAGGGGACTAGCGGGAGATGCCGAGCAGTACTTC. Residues: CASSSRGLAGDAEQYF.

The J gene is TRBJ2-1, the V gene TRBV9, with 10 bases aligning to TRBD2. Germline CDR1 and CDR2: SGDLS and YYNGEE. The V segment lost 0 bases and the J segment 4 bases; nucleotides outside the gene matches: 4. The CDR3 has 16 residues. CDR3 residues: CASSVGGLAEYNEQFF. DNA of the CDR3: TGTGCCAGCAGCGTAGGTGGACTAGCGGAGTACAATGAGCAGTTCTTC.

This rearrangement joins TRBV5-1 to TRBJ1-4; D possibly corresponds to TRBD1 (6 bases). The CDR3 runs to 16 residues. Germline CDR1 reads SGHRS; CDR2 reads YFSETQ. With 0 bases removed from V and 5 bases from J, the gap between germline ends came to 14 bases. The CDR3 sequence is CASSLERTEVNEKLFF. Written as DNA, the CDR3 is TGCGCCAGCAGCTTGGAGCGGACAGAAGTAAATGAAAAACTGTTTTTT.